This T cell receptor (beta chain) appears in the sequencing data of a study of shared clonotypes between healthy human individuals (dated by TCRdb to 2018 to 2021). Background for the entire study: A few men and a couple of women, aged 18 to 49 years, made up the cohort. Per donor, leukapheresis produced somewhere between about 0.9 and 9 billion PBMCs. To increase sequencing depth and limit assay-specific biases, different laboratories used diverse techniques to prepare libraries and sequence TCR repertoires. Blood TCR repertoires of five healthy adults were deeply sequenced to estimate repertoire size and the extent of clonotype sharing between individuals. For each donor, three plates each were used for CD4 naive and CD4 memory, two plates were used for CD8 naive, and one plate was used for CD8 memory.

The donors were healthy, HIV-negative adults with no recently reported acute infections or vaccinations. Every donor was a Caucasian adult residing in Nashville, Tennessee, USA. CD4+ T cells were enriched by magnetic negative selection; naive cells were then positively selected on CD45RA, and the negative fraction formed the memory subset. Blood was collected by leukapheresis, and PBMCs were isolated by Ficoll-Histopaque density gradient centrifugation and then cryopreserved in liquid nitrogen vapor phase. Analytical flow cytometry was used to check the purity and quantity of every magnetically sorted T cell population. From each sorted fraction, genomic DNA was isolated and quantified by UV absorbance on a Nanodrop 2000c. Summary of the overall study and its limitations: Sharing across a few donors was observed for 5% to 6.5% of naive CD4, under 4% of naive CD8, 2.3% of memory CD4, and about 0.38% of memory CD8 clonotypes. Based on pairwise subsampling, the degree of clonotype sharing among donors was expected to be affected by sequencing depth. Clonotypes shared by all four sorted-subset donors showed higher generation probabilities than non-shared clonotypes. Incomplete sequencing was indicated by rarefaction of sorted-subset datasets, despite the large sequencing depth. Sampling was restricted to blood, and TCR repertoires in tissue are likely to differ from TCR repertoires in blood. Because the study included only a small number of donors, the genetic and exposure-history diversity represented was limited. Larger estimated clonotype richness was generally found for naive subsets than for memory subsets.

To note about this clone: Its binding antigen is unknown. No base quality values were provided; no much bigger clone lies one nucleotide off.

TCR CDR3 regions were amplified from genomic DNA by multiplex PCR using the deep immunoSEQ assay. Extracted genomic DNA from each cell subset was distributed evenly across all wells of several immunoSEQ 96-well plates, and each plate was treated as a replicate. For sorted subsets, each replicate PCR was loaded with 200 ng genomic DNA, equivalent to 30,000 to 35,000 T cell genomes. Purified libraries were measured with a Qubit 3.0 fluorometer, size-checked on a Bioanalyzer 2100, and measured again with the KAPA Library Quantification kit. A separate single-read 150-cycle Illumina NextSeq 550 flow cell was used to sequence each immunoSEQ 96-well plate. As for the authors' bioinformatics: Because the immunoSEQ output included only junctional sequences and no quality scores, the filtering could not be the same as the filtering used for full-length reads. To assign V/J genes and CDR3, sequences were annotated against IMGT germline references using PyIR, a Python wrapper for IgBLAST v1.9. Reads with weak V/J assignments (E-value above 1e-6), missing CDR3, stop codons, out-of-frame junctions, or ambiguous translated residues were removed. V3J clonotypes were defined as sequences sharing the same inferred V gene, J gene, and CDR3 amino acid sequence. The percentage overlap between two repertoires was calculated by dividing the number of shared unique clonotypes by the size of the smaller repertoire. RTK rarefaction, the Chao1 estimator, and Recon v2.1 estimates of unobserved clonotypes were used to assess repertoire richness. Generation probabilities for all TCRbeta clonotypes obtained by the gDNA method from a few donors were computed using OLGA. The table comes from immuneACCESS by way of TCRdb, which keeps in-frame sequences with V and J called. Part of the clones is missing from these tables; in studies checked, under half for an unresolved V gene and the rest for unknown reasons. V, J and clone size derive from that table, while D and trimming were established from the DNA sequence. The table for this sample lists about 2.4 million clones; 93% of them were counted only once. About 0.39% of the sample is taken by the ten largest.

This receptor was obtained from a young man in good health. Some clones in this sample may be carry-over from other donors' samples. Sequenced sample: naive CD4+ T cells from PBMCs. Reading the label with the study, this specimen's cell subset or site is: CD45RA+ positively selected.

The CDR3 has the sequence CASSIGAGLTYEQYF. The bases are TGTGCCAGCAGCATAGGGGCAGGGTTGACCTACGAGCAGTACTTC. The V and J genes are TRBV7-9 and TRBJ2-7; the D gene is perhaps TRBD1, on 5 matching bases. V sheds 5 bases and J sheds 2 bases, leaving 16 bases between their ends. The germline V gene (reference sequence) provides CDR1 SEHNR and CDR2 FQNEAQ. From the cysteine up to the phenylalanine, the CDR3 has a length of 15 residues. Solely the CDR3 DNA is kept, with 45 bases framed from the first base.